The 24 T cell receptor beta chains below all came from one sample that was sequenced in a study of radiation and T cells in renal cell carcinoma. Specified time point: blood 4 weeks post-SBRT, at nephrectomy. Treatment denoted: 15 Gy SBRT to primary tumor, nephrectomy 4 weeks later. This table comes from immunoSEQ multiplex PCR, and its TCRdb copy is limited to in-frame clones, with some not included. The sample carries roughly 80,000 clones, 70% to 90% recorded once. Material: blood, obtained from a patient whose treatment included radiotherapy and nephrectomy. Every receptor here comes from a woman in her sixties with renal cell carcinoma.

The chain is built from TRBV30 and TRBJ2-3; TRBD2 aligns across 9 bases. Germline V gives CDR1 GTSNPN, CDR2 SVGIG (reference sequence). Germline trimming cut 2 bases from V and 2 bases from J; bases unmatched to any gene: 2. The CDR3 length is 14 residues. CDR3 residues: CAWSRLADTDTQYF. In DNA, the CDR3 is TGTGCCTGGAGTAGACTAGCGGACACAGATACGCAGTATTTT.

The chain couples TRBV6-4 to TRBJ2-1; D is perhaps TRBD1 or TRBD2 (6 bases each). The CDR3 spans 13 residues. V was trimmed by 2 bases and J by 6 bases, leaving 8 bases between them. Germline CDR1 and CDR2: MRHNA and SNTAGT. The CDR3 coding sequence is TGTGCCAGCAGTGACGAGGGGGGCAATGAGCAGTTCTTC. Protein product: CASSDEGGNEQFF.

This CDR3 reads CASSGRTSGGTSGNTIYF. The CDR3 DNA reads TGTGCCAGCAGTGGTAGGACGTCGGGGGGGACTAGTGGAAACACCATATATTTT. This sequence joins TRBV6-1 and TRBJ1-3, with D possibly TRBD1 on 5 matching bases. V lost 4 bases and J lost 3, with 22 bases in between. The germline CDR1 and CDR2 sequences are MNHNS and SASEGT. This CDR3 comprises 18 residues.

This clone was picked up a small number of times. The J gene is TRBJ1-1, the V gene TRBV5-1; 7 bases are shared with TRBD1. The trim removed 2 bases at V and 1 base at J, leaving 11 bases unmatched. Germline V gives CDR1 SGHRS, CDR2 YFSETQ. This CDR3 spans 17 amino acids. DNA of the CDR3: TGCGCCAGCAGCTTAATTTTTCTGACAGGGACGAACACTGAAGCTTTCTTT. It encodes CASSLIFLTGTNTEAFF. The full variable domain, completed using reference TRBV5-1 and TRBJ1-1, is KAGVTQTPRYLIKTRGQQVTLSCSPISGHRSVSWYQQTPGQGLQFLFEYFSETQRNKGNFPGRFSGRQFSNSRSEMNVSTLELGDSALYLCASSLIFLTGTNTEAFFGQGTRLTVV.

The rearrangement joins TRBV27 to TRBJ2-7; D may correspond to TRBD1 or TRBD2 (5 bases each). This CDR3 region has 14 residues. Germline assignment: CDR1 MNHEY and CDR2 SMNVEV (reference sequence). Trimming cost V 0 bases and J 8 bases, with 14 bases left between them. DNA of the CDR3: TGTGCCAGCAGTTTATCGATCCGGGACCTCAAGCAGTACTTC. Translated: CASSLSIRDLKQYF.

The chain has TRBV19 and TRBJ1-5; a weak D match, TRBD1 (5 bases). Germline V gene data show CDR1 as LNHDA and CDR2 as SQIVND (reference sequence). There are 15 residues in the CDR3. Deletions cut 5 bases from V and 0 bases from J, with 11 bases between. The CDR3 reads CASSWDAYSNQPQHF. The CDR3 DNA reads TGTGCCAGTAGTTGGGACGCCTATAGCAATCAGCCCCAGCATTTT.

This chain links TRBV6-5 with TRBJ1-4; perhaps TRBD1 as D (6 bases). The CDR3 has 14 residues. The V end was cut by 5 bases, the J end by 8 bases, with 15 bases between. Looked up from germline, CDR1 is MNHEY and CDR2 is SVGAGI. The CDR3 is CASSKGGAGEKLFF. The CDR3 nucleotides read TGTGCCAGCAGTAAGGGGGGGGCAGGGGAAAAACTGTTTTTT.

The V call is TRBV9, the J call TRBJ2-2; possible D gene TRBD2, 5 bases. CDR3 length: 14 amino acids. Germline CDR1 is SGDLS and CDR2 is YYNGEE. The V end lost 2 bases, the J end lost 4 bases, and 9 bases lay between the germline ends. The CDR3 DNA is TGTGCCAGCAGCGTCCACAGCGGCACCGGGGAGCTGTTTTTT. It translates to CASSVHSGTGELFF.

This chain links TRBV28 with TRBJ2-7, with 9 nucleotides matching TRBD1. Germline trimming cut 6 bases from V and 5 bases from J; bases unmatched to any gene: 5. Per the germline V gene, CDR1 is MDHEN and CDR2 is SYDVKM. There are 13 residues in the CDR3. This chain's CDR3 is CASRGGQGHEQYF. DNA for the CDR3: TGTGCCAGCAGGGGGGGACAGGGCCACGAGCAGTACTTC.

The chain carries TRBV2 and TRBJ1-6; weak D call: TRBD1 (6 bases). This CDR3 is built from 13 residues. Germline V gene lookup returns CDR1 SNHLY and CDR2 FYNNEI. CDR3 loop: CDGRDNQDSPLHF. In nucleotides, the CDR3 is TGTGACGGGAGGGACAATCAAGATTCACCCCTCCACTTT.

V usage is TRBV5-5 and J usage is TRBJ2-3; TRBD1 agrees at 9 bases. Germline loops: CDR1 SGHKS, CDR2 YYEKEE (reference sequence). The J segment lost 3 bases and the V segment lost 0 bases, leaving 2 bases of the junction unmatched. The CDR3 is made up of 15 amino acids. CDR3 region: CASSLGQGVTDTQYF. CDR3 coding DNA: TGTGCCAGCAGCTTGGGACAGGGGGTTACAGATACGCAGTATTTT.

This clone turned up a few times. The J gene is TRBJ2-3, the V gene TRBV6-5, with D unresolved. Germline loops: CDR1 MNHEY, CDR2 SVGAGI. This CDR3 has 14 residues. V lost 2 bases and J lost 1, with 7 bases in between. The CDR3 is CASSYGPGTDTQYF. The CDR3 coding sequence is TGTGCCAGCAGTTACGGCCCCGGCACAGATACGCAGTATTTT.

The chain joins TRBV19 to TRBJ2-7; perhaps TRBD1 as D (6 bases). Looked up from germline, CDR1 is LNHDA and CDR2 is SQIVND (reference sequence). The CDR3 extends over 12 amino acids. Trimming cost V 5 bases and J 6 bases, with 11 bases left between them. CDR3 DNA sequence: TGTGCCAGTAGTTACAGGGACGCCGAGCAGTACTTC. Translated: CASSYRDAEQYF.

Only one count was recorded for this clone. J is TRBJ1-5 and V is TRBV23-1; D gene uncertain. Being an ORF, TRBV23-1 has a function that is uncertain. The V and J ends lost 3 bases and 2 bases respectively, with 8 bases between them. CDR3 length: 14 residues. The CDR3 is CASSHRGGNQPQHF. DNA of the CDR3: TGCGCCAGCAGTCATCGTGGTGGCAATCAGCCCCAGCATTTT.

This chain joins TRBV6-6 and TRBJ2-5; no clear D. Trimming removed 6 bases at V and 5 bases at J, with 10 bases between. The CDR3 length is 12 residues. Germline values: CDR1 MNHNY, CDR2 SVGAGI (reference sequence). CDR3 in amino acids: CASRTDGETQYF. The CDR3, as DNA: TGTGCCAGCAGGACGGATGGGGAGACCCAGTACTTC.

This chain connects TRBV6-6 to TRBJ1-6; 9 bases are a match to TRBD1. The J segment lost 7 bases and the V segment lost 0 bases, leaving 1 base of the junction unmatched. CDR3 length: 15 amino acids. The germline V gene encodes CDR1 MNHNY and CDR2 SVGAGI (reference sequence). This CDR3 is CASSYSGQGNSPLHF. The DNA of the CDR3 is TGTGCCAGCAGTTACTCCGGACAGGGGAATTCACCCCTCCACTTT.

The V gene is TRBV6-5, the J gene TRBJ2-7, with a possible D match to TRBD1 (5 bases). Germline assignment: CDR1 MNHEY and CDR2 SVGAGI. V lost 5 bases and J 2 bases, leaving 13 bases between the germline ends. The CDR3 runs to 14 residues. As DNA, the CDR3 is TGTGCCAGCAGTCGCGCGCCAGGGCCCTACGAGCAGTACTTC. Residues: CASSRAPGPYEQYF.

The V and J genes are TRBV5-1 and TRBJ1-6; D gene unclear. The CDR3 is 11 amino acids. CDR1 and CDR2 from the germline V gene are SGHRS and YFSETQ. V lost 7 bases and J lost 6, with 5 bases in between. CDR3 sequence: CASLSNSPLHF. The CDR3 DNA reads TGCGCCAGCTTGTCTAATTCACCCCTCCACTTT.

V usage is TRBV5-4 and J usage is TRBJ2-1; 10 bases are a match to TRBD2. Germline CDR1 SGHNT, CDR2 YYREEE (reference sequence). This CDR3 spans 15 amino acids. Trimming cost V 4 bases and J 6 bases; bases outside gene matches: 7. This CDR3 is CASSSQRLAGNEQFF. The DNA for the CDR3 is TGTGCCAGCAGCAGTCAAAGACTAGCGGGCAATGAGCAGTTCTTC.

This rearrangement joins TRBV5-1 to TRBJ1-1; 11 nucleotides line up with TRBD1. This CDR3 has 15 residues. J lost 1 base, V lost 4 bases, and 3 bases had no gene match. The V gene's germline CDR1 is SGHRS and CDR2 YFSETQ. CDR3 protein: CASSGQGAQNTEAFF. The CDR3, as DNA: TGCGCCAGCAGCGGACAGGGGGCGCAGAACACTGAAGCTTTCTTT.

The gene calls are TRBV10-3 and TRBJ1-1; unclear D gene. The CDR3 sequence is 13 residues long. Trimming took off 4 bases at V and 3 bases at J, with 9 bases between the two ends. CDR1 is ENHRY, CDR2 SYGVKD, per germline. CDR3 sequence (DNA): TGTGCCATCAGTGTGAGGGTGGACACTGAAGCTTTCTTT. Translation: CAISVRVDTEAFF.

In its sample, this clone was seen a few times. This sequence joins TRBV10-1 and TRBJ2-2; D might be TRBD1 (6 bases). There are 16 residues in the CDR3. Between the trimmed V and J ends, which lost 0 bases and 5 bases, there was a span of 13 bases. Germline CDR1 is WNHNN and CDR2 is SYGVQD (reference sequence). The CDR3 nucleotides read TGCGCCAGCAGTGAGTCGAGGGCAGGGGCGACCGGGGAGCTGTTTTTT. Protein product: CASSESRAGATGELFF.

CDR3 bases: TGCGCCAGCAGCCAATTCGACGCCTACGAGCAGTACTTC. Residues: CASSQFDAYEQYF. The V call is TRBV4-1, the J call TRBJ2-7; D is ambiguous. The CDR3 totals 13 residues. V shed 2 bases and J shed 2 bases, with 7 bases lying between them. Germline CDR1 MGHRA, CDR2 YSYEKL.

The chain has TRBV15 and TRBJ2-4; 8 nucleotides line up with TRBD1. The CDR3 has 13 amino acids. J lost 8 bases, V lost 8 bases, and 8 bases had no gene match. The germline V gene has CDR1 LNHNV and CDR2 YYDKDF (reference sequence). The chain's CDR3 is CATSPGTGYIQYF. The CDR3, as DNA: TGTGCCACCTCCCCCGGGACAGGATACATTCAGTACTTC.